Below are 18 T cell receptor beta chains sequenced from a single sample in a study of shared clonotypes between healthy human individuals. Here immunoSEQ multiplex PCR was the method, and the copy in TCRdb shows in-frame clones only, minus some. The profile shows 600,000 to 700,000 clones, 55% to 85% of them singletons. The sequencing input was memory CD4+ T cells sorted from blood. Noted subset: CD45RA-negative fraction. The receptors derive from a woman aged 30 to 39 in good health.

The chain recombines TRBV7-2 with TRBJ2-1, with TRBD2 identical over 11 bases. With V trimmed by 5 bases and J by 5 bases, 5 bases remained unmatched. The V gene's germline CDR1 is SGHTA and CDR2 FQGNSA. CDR3 length: 15 amino acids. The CDR3 loop reads CASSSSGRANNEQFF. CDR3 nucleotides: TGTGCCAGCAGCAGTAGCGGGAGGGCCAACAATGAGCAGTTCTTC. Combining the CDR3 with reference TRBV7-2 and TRBJ2-1 gives the whole variable domain GAGVSQSPSNKVTEKGKDVELRCDPISGHTALYWYRQSLGQGLEFLIYFQGNSAPDKSGLPSDRFSAERTGGSVSTLTIQRTQQEDSAVYLCASSSSGRANNEQFFGPGTRLTVL.

The rearrangement links TRBV5-1 to TRBJ2-7; 7 bases match TRBD2. The J segment lost 5 bases and the V segment lost 2 bases, leaving 7 bases of the junction unmatched. This CDR3 has 14 residues. Germline lookup yields CDR1 SGHRS and CDR2 YFSETQ. The CDR3 sequence is CASSFGAGEDEQYF. CDR3 DNA sequence: TGCGCCAGCAGCTTCGGTGCGGGGGAGGACGAGCAGTACTTC.

The chain is built from TRBV7-2 and TRBJ2-1, with D possibly being TRBD2 (6 bases). The CDR3 is 16 residues long. V lost 1 base and J 8 bases, leaving 18 bases between the germline ends. CDR1 and CDR2 (germline): SGHTA, FQGNSA. The CDR3 bases are TGTGCCAGCAGCTTAGGGCCACGGGAGCCGGGACATGAGCAGTTCTTC. Translation: CASSLGPREPGHEQFF.

This clone has only one observation. The rearrangement links TRBV27 to TRBJ1-1; D is unclear. This CDR3 spans 15 amino acids. Trimming pared 6 bases from V and 3 bases from J, leaving 17 bases between. CDR1 is MNHEY and CDR2 is SMNVEV in the germline V gene (reference sequence). CDR3 sequence reads: CASSSNPVRDTEAFF. As DNA, the CDR3 is TGTGCCAGCAGCTCAAACCCAGTTCGGGACACTGAAGCTTTCTTT.

In this sample, this clone turned up a few times. The V and J genes are TRBV6-1 and TRBJ2-1; 7 nucleotides align to TRBD1. The CDR3 loop spans 14 amino acids. The ends lost 10 bases at V and 7 bases at J; junction bases unmatched: 13. Looked up from germline, CDR1 is MNHNS and CDR2 is SASEGT. CDR3: CATLRVTGINEQFF. In DNA form, the CDR3 reads TGTGCCACCTTGAGGGTGACAGGGATTAATGAGCAGTTCTTC.

The chain joins TRBV5-3 to TRBJ2-1, with D perhaps TRBD1 or TRBD2 (5 bases each). TRBV5-3 is recorded as an ORF, its role being uncertain. Trimming pared 2 bases from V and 4 bases from J, leaving 13 bases between. There are 15 residues in the CDR3. The CDR3 sequence is CARSFSLGGYNEQFF. In DNA, the CDR3 is TGTGCCAGAAGCTTTTCTCTTGGGGGTTACAATGAGCAGTTCTTC.

In this sample, this clone turned up a few times. The chain recombines TRBV30 with TRBJ1-3; D perhaps matches TRBD1 (5 bases). CDR3 length equals 14 residues. Trimming cost V 3 bases and J 0 bases, with 9 bases left between them. Germline loops: CDR1 GTSNPN, CDR2 SVGIG (reference sequence). CDR3 in amino acids: CAWSRGSSGNTIYF. The CDR3, as DNA: TGTGCCTGGAGCCGGGGGAGCTCTGGAAACACCATATATTTT. Based on the CDR3 plus reference TRBV30 and TRBJ1-3, the full variable domain is SQTIHQWPATLVQPVGSPLSLECTVEGTSNPNLYWYRQAAGRGLQLLFYSVGIGQISSEVPQNLSASRPQDRQFILSSKKLLLSDSGFYLCAWSRGSSGNTIYFGEGSWLTVV.

This clone has just a few counts. This rearrangement joins TRBV5-1 to TRBJ2-3; 8 bases are a match to TRBD1. Germline V gene data show CDR1 as SGHRS and CDR2 as YFSETQ. J gave up 7 bases and V 4 bases, and 8 bases lay outside the gene matches. The CDR3 is 14 amino acids. CDR3 residues: CASSPGTGKNTQYF. For the CDR3, the DNA is TGCGCCAGCAGCCCAGGGACAGGTAAAAATACGCAGTATTTT.

This chain links TRBV7-6 with TRBJ1-4; maybe TRBD1 (6 bases). Germline values: CDR1 SGHVS, CDR2 FNYEAQ. The V gene lost 4 bases and the J gene lost 7 bases, with 13 bases spanning the gap. The CDR3 has 14 residues. The CDR3 DNA reads as TGTGCCAGCAGCTCACCCAGGGGAGGTGAAAAACTGTTTTTT. Its translation: CASSSPRGGEKLFF.

In its sample, this clone was seen a few times. The same CDR3 can be traced to other DNA sequences in this sample. The chain combines TRBV28 with TRBJ2-2; no clear D gene. The CDR3 contains 11 residues. The V gene lost 5 bases and the J gene lost 7 bases, with 5 bases spanning the gap. Germline V gene sequence: CDR1 MDHEN, CDR2 SYDVKM. The CDR3 here is CASSNLGELFF. DNA of the CDR3: TGTGCCAGCAGTAATCTCGGGGAGCTGTTTTTT. The whole variable domain, filled in from reference TRBV28 and TRBJ2-2, reads DVKVTQSSRYLVKRTGEKVFLECVQDMDHENMFWYRQDPGLGLRLIYFSYDVKMKEKGDIPEGYSVSREKKERFSLILESASTNQTSMYLCASSNLGELFFGEGSRLTVL.

V usage is TRBV28 and J usage is TRBJ1-5; D is undetermined. Trimming removed 8 bases at V and 7 bases at J, with 18 bases between. The CDR3 loop spans 14 amino acids. Germline V lookup: CDR1 MDHEN, CDR2 SYDVKM. In nucleotides, the CDR3 is TGTGCCAGCGCACGTGGAGGGTGGCGGCAGCCCCAGCATTTT. As protein: CASARGGWRQPQHF. The full variable domain, completed using reference TRBV28 and TRBJ1-5, is DVKVTQSSRYLVKRTGEKVFLECVQDMDHENMFWYRQDPGLGLRLIYFSYDVKMKEKGDIPEGYSVSREKKERFSLILESASTNQTSMYLCASARGGWRQPQHFGDGTRLSIL.

The chain links TRBV28 to TRBJ1-3, with D hard to call. CDR1 MDHEN and CDR2 SYDVKM come from the germline V gene. This CDR3 has 12 residues. Trimming pared 7 bases from V and 4 bases from J, leaving 8 bases between. Here the CDR3 reads CASIGPGNTIYF. In nucleotides, the CDR3 is TGTGCCAGCATAGGGCCCGGAAACACCATATATTTT.

As concerns this clone: The junction departs from the called germline gene at one end, perhaps through a read error. In nucleotides, the CDR3 is TGTGCCAGCAGCTTGCTAGCGGGAGCCCAAGAGACCCAGTACTTC. Its protein product is CASSLLAGAQETQYF. The rearrangement joins TRBV4-1 to TRBJ2-5; 10 bases fit TRBD2. This CDR3 comprises 15 residues. CDR1 is MGHRA, CDR2 YSYEKL, per germline.

The CDR3: CASGPPTPYEQYF. DNA of the CDR3: TGTGCCAGCGGCCCCCCGACCCCCTACGAGCAGTACTTC. This sequence joins TRBV28 and TRBJ2-7; D remains unclear. Germline values: CDR1 MDHEN, CDR2 SYDVKM. Deletions cut 8 bases from V and 2 bases from J, with 13 bases between. This CDR3 contains 13 residues.

This chain joins TRBV5-1 and TRBJ2-4, with 8 bases matching TRBD1. Looked up from germline, CDR1 is SGHRS and CDR2 is YFSETQ. The V gene end was trimmed by 0 bases and the J gene end by 15 bases; junction bases not matched to a gene: 8. The CDR3 loop spans 13 amino acids. The CDR3 protein is CASSLDGQGVVYF. In DNA, the CDR3 is TGCGCCAGCAGCTTGGATGGACAGGGAGTTGTGTACTTC.

The V gene is TRBV5-1, the J gene TRBJ2-7; D not resolved. The ends were cut back, 0 bases at V and 0 bases at J, with 4 bases in the middle. The CDR3 length is 13 residues. From germline, CDR1 is SGHRS and CDR2 YFSETQ. The CDR3 protein is CASSLGISYEQYF. The CDR3 nucleotides are TGCGCCAGCAGCTTGGGAATCTCCTACGAGCAGTACTTC.

This clone was observed once. J is TRBJ2-2 and V is TRBV5-4, with 7 bases matching TRBD1. The germline V gene encodes CDR1 SGHNT and CDR2 YYREEE (reference sequence). CDR3 size: 17 residues. The trim removed 5 bases at V and 2 bases at J, leaving 12 bases unmatched. The CDR3 bases are TGTGCCAGCAGAGCCACCGGGACAGTAGTAAACACCGGGGAGCTGTTTTTT. This gives the protein CASRATGTVVNTGELFF.

V is TRBV4-1 and J is TRBJ2-2; the match to TRBD1 covers 9 bases. V shed 4 bases and J 7 bases; nucleotides not matched to a gene: 10. The germline V gene has CDR1 MGHRA and CDR2 YSYEKL. This CDR3 region has 16 residues. As DNA, the CDR3 is TGCGCCAGCAGCCCGCGGGGGACAGGGCACGTCGGGGAGCTGTTTTTT. Its translation: CASSPRGTGHVGELFF.